This T cell receptor beta chain was sequenced for a study of T-cell reconstitution after alpha-beta-depleted transplantation in children. Study findings and constraints: Several hundred rapidly expanded clones from non-depleted graft cells reportedly supplied alpha-beta T cells about two months post-transplant. From surviving recipient T cells and thymic progenitors came the high day-60 TCRbeta diversity observed in some patients. One year post-transplant, T-cell counts and diversity were largely derived from T cells produced anew.

V lost 5 bases to trimming and J lost 4 bases, with 14 bases between them. Germline CDR1 and CDR2: LNHDA and SQIVND (reference sequence). This CDR3 region has 14 residues. This clonotype was observed a handful of times. The target antigen is unknown. Using unique molecular identifiers, the investigators prepared the TCRbeta library. TCRdb analysed the PCR reads with MiXCR anew, one entry per CDR3 protein. Among 500,000 to 650,000 distinct CDR3 sequences, around 10% were seen once, and the ten largest hold approximately 15%. The source of this sequence is a female patient aged 2 to 10 who had a stem cell transplant for aplastic anemia, so the T cells may come from the graft donor. The sequencing used PBMCs, mostly from graft donor cells, collected 180 days after TCRalphabeta/CD19-depleted stem cell transplant. The rearrangement uses TRBV19 and TRBJ2-5, with D possibly TRBD2 on 6 matching bases. CDR3 bases: TGTGCCAGTAGTGCGACTAGAGGGACAGAGACCCAGTACTTC. It is translated as CASSATRGTETQYF.